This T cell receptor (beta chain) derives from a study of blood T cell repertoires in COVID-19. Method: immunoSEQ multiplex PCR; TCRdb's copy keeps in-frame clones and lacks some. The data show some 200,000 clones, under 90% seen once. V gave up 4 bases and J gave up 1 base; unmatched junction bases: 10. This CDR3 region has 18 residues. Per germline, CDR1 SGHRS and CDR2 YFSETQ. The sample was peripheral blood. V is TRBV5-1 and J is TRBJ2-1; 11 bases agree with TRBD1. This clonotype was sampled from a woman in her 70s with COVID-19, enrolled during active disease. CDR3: CASSRFSGTGGSYNEQFF. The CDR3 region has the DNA TGCGCCAGCAGCCGGTTTTCCGGGACAGGGGGTTCCTACAATGAGCAGTTCTTC.